This T cell receptor (beta chain) was identified during a study of T cells after posttransplantation cyclophosphamide. Germline-derived CDR1 and CDR2 are SGHNT and YYREEE (reference sequence). The CDR3 runs 15 residues. The V segment lost 4 bases and the J segment 10 bases; nucleotides outside the gene matches: 8. The repertoire was sequenced with immunoSEQ multiplex PCR; TCRdb's copy has only in-frame clones and lacks some. The top ten hold roughly 8.8% of the sample, which has 2,500 to 3,500 clones, around 79% seen once. Cyclophosphamide on days +3 and +4 followed busulfan-fludarabine conditioning and a marrow graft.

The receptor comes from a male patient over 55 who received an allogeneic stem cell transplant from a related donor and was CMV-positive. Some T cells may originate from the graft donor. The chain combines TRBV5-4 with TRBJ1-6; 10 positions match TRBD1. Source: PBMCs, taken approximately 28 weeks after allogeneic stem cell transplant with posttransplant cyclophosphamide. CDR3 sequence: CASSKTGTGVSPLHF. In DNA form, the CDR3 reads TGTGCCAGCAGCAAAACCGGGACAGGGGTCTCACCCCTCCACTTT.